In its sample, the clone carrying this TCR beta chain was seen a few times. No antigen is known for it. All of the isolated RNA was reverse transcribed, so expressed TCRB transcripts were sequenced. Clones were sequenced by immunoSEQ multiplex PCR, and TCRdb holds only the in-frame ones, with some missing. The repertoire holds about 340,000 clones, with roughly 8% as singletons. This specimen belongs to a study of beta chain features in type 1 diabetes. Findings and limits, study-wide: Patients with type 1 diabetes showed fewer VDJ junction insertions and more deletions.

CDR3 length equals 15 residues. The V gene's germline CDR1 is SGHNT and CDR2 YYREEE (reference sequence). Trimming cost V 8 bases and J 4 bases, with 16 bases left between them. A sort by CD45RO/CCR7/CD25/CD127/CD95/CD27 yielded CD4+ naive, central memory, regulatory and stem cell-like memory cells. Over 95% purity was reached by all sorted populations. Material: central memory CD4+ T cells from blood. The receptor comes from a woman younger than 30 in good health. The chain employs TRBV5-4 and TRBJ2-6; tentatively, D is TRBD1 or TRBD2 (6 bases each). The CDR3 is CASRDTGAGANVLTF. Here the CDR3 DNA reads TGTGCCAGTCGGGACACGGGGGCCGGGGCCAACGTCCTGACTTTC.